These 14 T cell receptor beta chains were all obtained from the same sample, sequenced in a study of blood T cell repertoires in COVID-19. TCRdb keeps only in-frame clones here, not all; method: immunoSEQ multiplex PCR. The table lists about 180,000 clones, roughly nine tenths of them singletons. Sequenced sample: peripheral blood. These receptors were collected from a man aged 18 to 35 who had recovered from COVID-19.

The J gene is TRBJ2-2, the V gene TRBV24-1, with TRBD1 identical over 9 bases. Germline lookup yields CDR1 KGHDR and CDR2 SFDVKD. The V and J ends lost 7 bases and 9 bases, in that order; junction bases with no gene match: 5. There are 13 residues in the CDR3. CDR3 sequence (DNA): TGTGCCACCAGCGGGACAGGGATTAGGGAGCTGTTTTTT. Protein product: CATSGTGIRELFF.

The table lists this clone with a count of one. The J gene is TRBJ2-1, the V gene TRBV7-6; 9 nucleotides line up with TRBD2. The V gene's germline CDR1 is SGHVS and CDR2 FNYEAQ. CDR3 length equals 18 residues. Trimming at V came to 5 bases and at J to 1 base, leaving 12 bases not matched to a gene. The CDR3 sequence: CASSPLNSGSMSYNEQFF. The CDR3 nucleotides read TGTGCCAGCAGCCCCCTGAATAGCGGGAGTATGTCCTACAATGAGCAGTTCTTC.

The chain's CDR3 is CASSTGPSTYEQYF. CDR3 sequence (DNA): TGTGCCAGCAGTACAGGCCCATCTACCTACGAGCAGTACTTC. The chain links TRBV28 to TRBJ2-7, with D possibly matching TRBD1 (5 bases). V was shortened by 5 bases and J by 2 bases, with 13 bases between the two germline ends. This CDR3 has 14 residues. Per germline, CDR1 MDHEN and CDR2 SYDVKM.

This rearrangement joins TRBV3-1 (or the pseudogene TRBV3-2) to TRBJ2-1; 12 bases are shared with TRBD1. Trimming cost V 2 bases and J 6 bases; bases outside gene matches: 8. The V gene's germline CDR1 is LGHDT and CDR2 YNNKEL (reference sequence). The CDR3 length is 17 residues. As DNA, the CDR3 is TGTGCCAGCAGCCAACATACCGGGACAGGGGGCTTCAATGAGCAGTTCTTC. Protein sequence: CASSQHTGTGGFNEQFF.

Of note for this clone: This may stem from a read error, because a much larger clone lies one nucleotide away. The chain couples TRBV28 to TRBJ1-5; no reliable D call. Between the trimmed V and J ends, which lost 4 bases and 5 bases, there was a span of 6 bases. Germline CDR1 MDHEN, CDR2 SYDVKM. This CDR3 is built from 12 residues. DNA for the CDR3: TGTGCCAGCAGTTCCAATTATCAGCCCCAGCATTTT. Translation: CASSSNYQPQHF.

This clone was seen just once. This sequence joins TRBV5-1 and TRBJ2-3, with D possibly matching TRBD2 (5 bases). V was pared by 3 bases and J by 0 bases, with 17 bases between. The length of the CDR3 is 17 residues. The germline gives CDR1 SGHRS, CDR2 YFSETQ. CDR3 in amino acids: CASSSNPSTGSTDTQYF. The CDR3 region has the DNA TGCGCCAGCAGCTCGAACCCGAGTACGGGGAGCACAGATACGCAGTATTTT.

The V gene is TRBV6-6, the J gene TRBJ2-7; 11 nucleotides align to TRBD2. Trimming cost V 8 bases and J 0 bases; bases outside gene matches: 6. Germline loops: CDR1 MNHNY, CDR2 SVGAGI (reference sequence). The CDR3 sequence is 15 residues long. The CDR3 DNA is TGTGCCAGCGGGACTAGCGGAGAAAGCTCCTACGAGCAGTACTTC. It translates to CASGTSGESSYEQYF.

V and J are TRBV7-8 and TRBJ1-5; D unclear. This CDR3 is built from 14 residues. With 1 base removed from V and 7 bases from J, the gap between germline ends came to 11 bases. CDR1 SGHVS and CDR2 FQNEAQ come from the germline V gene. CDR3 protein: CASSLDSGKQPQHF. Written as DNA, the CDR3 is TGTGCCAGCAGCTTAGATTCGGGGAAACAGCCCCAGCATTTT.

This chain connects TRBV6-6 to TRBJ2-3; TRBD2 might be the D (6 bases). The germline V and J ends were trimmed by 5 bases and 0 bases, with 18 bases remaining between them. The CDR3 runs to 17 residues. Germline assignment: CDR1 MNHNY and CDR2 SVGAGI (reference sequence). The CDR3 nucleotides read TGTGCCAGCAGTCCCGATTTTCTAGCGATTAGCACAGATACGCAGTATTTT. Protein sequence: CASSPDFLAISTDTQYF.

The chain carries TRBV18 and TRBJ1-3; D unresolved. Trimming stripped 4 bases from V and 2 bases from J, with 15 bases between. CDR3 length: 16 residues. Germline CDR1 and CDR2: KGHSH and LQKENI. The CDR3 nucleotides read TGTGCCAGCTCACGGGCCCCGGGATCGACTGGAAACACCATATATTTT. Residues: CASSRAPGSTGNTIYF.

This clone was picked up one time. The J gene is TRBJ2-4, the V gene TRBV30; 7 bases are shared with TRBD1. CDR1 and CDR2 from the germline V gene are GTSNPN and SVGIG (reference sequence). V lost 4 bases, J lost 0 bases, and 6 bases stayed unmatched. This CDR3 contains 15 residues. The CDR3 DNA follows: TGTGCCTGGACCGACAGGGCGCTAGCCAAAAACATTCAGTACTTC. Its translation: CAWTDRALAKNIQYF.

The V and J genes are TRBV6-1 and TRBJ1-5; the D is unclear. The CDR3 runs to 15 residues. Trimming left V 1 base short and J 10 bases short, with 17 bases between. Germline V lookup: CDR1 MNHNS, CDR2 SASEGT. This CDR3 reads CASSEGVGDPLPQHF. Written as DNA, the CDR3 is TGTGCCAGCAGTGAAGGGGTCGGAGATCCTCTACCCCAGCATTTT.

The chain couples TRBV12-3 or TRBV12-4 to TRBJ2-1; D unresolved. V lost 6 bases and J lost 9, with 9 bases in between. This CDR3 contains 11 residues. The CDR3 protein is CASSLRGEQFF. The CDR3 region has the DNA TGTGCCAGCAGCCTGCGAGGTGAGCAGTTCTTC.

The rearrangement uses TRBV5-4 and TRBJ2-7; TRBD2 agrees at 10 bases. Germline V gene data show CDR1 as SGHNT and CDR2 as YYREEE (reference sequence). J was trimmed by 4 bases and V by 7 bases; bases with no gene match: 14. The CDR3 has 16 amino acids. CDR3 region: CASWYGTSAVQYEQYF. The DNA for the CDR3 is TGTGCCAGCTGGTATGGGACTAGCGCCGTGCAGTACGAGCAGTACTTC. The full variable domain, its missing parts supplied by reference TRBV5-4 and TRBJ2-7, is ETGVTQSPTHLIKTRGQQVTLRCSSQSGHNTVSWYQQALGQGPQFIFQYYREEENGRGNFPPRFSGLQFPNYSSELNVNALELDDSALYLCASWYGTSAVQYEQYFGPGTRLTVT.